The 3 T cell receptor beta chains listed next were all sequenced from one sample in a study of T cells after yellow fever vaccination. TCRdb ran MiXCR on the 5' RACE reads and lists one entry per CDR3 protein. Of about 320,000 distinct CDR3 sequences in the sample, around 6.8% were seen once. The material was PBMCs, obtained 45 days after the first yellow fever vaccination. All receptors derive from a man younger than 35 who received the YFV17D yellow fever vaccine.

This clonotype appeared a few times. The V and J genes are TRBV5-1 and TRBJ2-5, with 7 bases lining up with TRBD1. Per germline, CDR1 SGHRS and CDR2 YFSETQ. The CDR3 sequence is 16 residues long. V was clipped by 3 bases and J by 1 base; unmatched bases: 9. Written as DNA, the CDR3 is TGCGCCAGCAGCTCGGGGACAGAAAGATTCCAAGAGACCCAGTACTTC. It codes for CASSSGTERFQETQYF.

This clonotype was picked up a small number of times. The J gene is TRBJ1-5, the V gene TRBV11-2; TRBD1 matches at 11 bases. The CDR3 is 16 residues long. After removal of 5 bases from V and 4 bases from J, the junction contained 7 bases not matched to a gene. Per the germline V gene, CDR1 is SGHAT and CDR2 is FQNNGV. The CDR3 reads CASSQGQGARNQPQHF. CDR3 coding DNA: TGTGCCAGCAGCCAAGGACAGGGGGCAAGGAATCAGCCCCAGCATTTT.

The CDR3 DNA sequence: TGTGCCAGCAGTTATCCTAGACATCGGAGAACTGAAGCTTTCTTT. This encodes CASSYPRHRRTEAFF. This sequence joins TRBV6-2 or TRBV6-3 and TRBJ1-1; no definite D call. The CDR3 consists of 15 residues. Germline V gene sequence: CDR1 MNHEY, CDR2 SVGEGT. V was clipped by 3 bases and J by 5 bases, with 16 bases between them.